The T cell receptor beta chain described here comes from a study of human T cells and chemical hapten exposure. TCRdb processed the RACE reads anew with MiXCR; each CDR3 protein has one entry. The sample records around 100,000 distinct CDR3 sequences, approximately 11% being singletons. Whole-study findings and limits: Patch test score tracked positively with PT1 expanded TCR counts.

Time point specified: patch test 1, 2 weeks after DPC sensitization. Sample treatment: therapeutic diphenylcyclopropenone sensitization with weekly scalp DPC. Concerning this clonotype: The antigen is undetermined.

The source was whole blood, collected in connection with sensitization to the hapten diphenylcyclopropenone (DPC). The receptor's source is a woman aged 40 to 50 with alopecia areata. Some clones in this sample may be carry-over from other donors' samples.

Written as DNA, the CDR3 is TGTGCCAGTAGTCGGGGGAAAGAGACCCAGTACTTC. Amino acids: CASSRGKETQYF. The rearrangement uses TRBV19 and TRBJ2-5; perhaps TRBD2 as D (6 bases). The CDR3 totals 12 residues. Trimming removed 5 bases at V and 3 bases at J, with 7 bases between. Germline-derived CDR1 and CDR2 are LNHDA and SQIVND (reference sequence).